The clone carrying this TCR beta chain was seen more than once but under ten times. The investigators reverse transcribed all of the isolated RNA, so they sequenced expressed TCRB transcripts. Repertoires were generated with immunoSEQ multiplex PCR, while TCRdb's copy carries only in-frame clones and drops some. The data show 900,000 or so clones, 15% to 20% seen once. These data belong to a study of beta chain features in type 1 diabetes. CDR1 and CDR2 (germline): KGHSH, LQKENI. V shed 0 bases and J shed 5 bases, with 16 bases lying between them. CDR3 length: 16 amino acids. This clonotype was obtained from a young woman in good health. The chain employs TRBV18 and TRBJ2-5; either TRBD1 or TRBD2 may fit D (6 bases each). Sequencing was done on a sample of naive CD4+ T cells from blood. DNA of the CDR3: TGTGCCAGCTCACCACCATACCCCAGGGGAGGTGAGACCCAGTACTTC. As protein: CASSPPYPRGGETQYF.